This T cell receptor beta chain was captured in a study of OX40 agonist ivuxolimab in advanced cancers. Study details: Every 2 weeks, patients received ivuxolimab intravenously, dosed at 0.01 to 10 mg/kg.

On this clone itself: Its specificity is not known.

Profiled with immunoSEQ multiplex PCR; TCRdb holds only in-frame clones, not every one. The data contain 77,000 or so clones, roughly nine tenths of them singletons. The germline gives CDR1 SEHNR, CDR2 FQNEAQ (reference sequence). The V segment lost 1 base and the J segment 2 bases; nucleotides outside the gene matches: 11. The CDR3 runs to 17 residues. Findings and caveats of the study: Among expanded peripheral T cells, antigen specificity went undetermined.

The chain couples TRBV7-9 to TRBJ2-7; 7 bases are shared with TRBD1. Sequencing was performed on CD4+ or CD8+ T cells sorted from blood, taken in a trial of the OX40 agonist ivuxolimab. This receptor was identified in an adult with an advanced solid tumor such as melanoma, head and neck, liver or kidney cancer. CDR3: CASSLVRPRDRPYEQYF. The CDR3 DNA reads as TGTGCCAGCAGCTTAGTAAGGCCCCGGGACAGACCCTACGAGCAGTACTTC.